This T cell receptor beta chain was obtained from a study of immunodeficiency (dated by TCRdb to the late 2010s). Looking at the study overall: Repertoire analysis was done to look for VDJ recombination defects and oligoclonality. Results and caveats for the whole study, not just this receptor: CD4+ T cell V-J pairing and productive entropy appeared similar between patients and controls. Severe oligoclonality, as judged by top-100 and total clonotype frequencies, was observed in patient CD8+ T cells but not in patient CD4+ T cells. Entropy comparisons showed n=3 (open circles) for patients versus healthy controls; a thymic development effect was only suggested as possible.

To note about this clone: The clone's antigen remains unknown. No base quality information exists; no much larger clone differs at one position.

Patients had fewer naive CD4 and especially CD8 T cells, with expanded effector memory subpopulations. CD3+CD4+ T cells were sorted from fresh PBMCs before TCR sequencing. CDR1 and CDR2 were assigned from the germline V gene as SGHTA and FQGNSA. The CDR3 numbers 17 residues from cysteine through phenylalanine. Of the read, only the CDR3 DNA is kept; its 51 bases are in frame from base 1. V drops 3 bases and J drops 3 bases, leaving 21 bases in between. Genomic DNA was isolated using the QIAamp DNA Blood Mini Kit and then sent out for immunoSEQ repertoire analysis. CDR3 regions were amplified by multiplex PCR from a standard quantity of genomic DNA template. PCR products were sequenced on an Illumina platform. Under the source paper's analysis protocol: Alignment of sequences to a reference was performed, and V, D and J gene definitions were taken from IMGT. To get rid of PCR and sequencing errors, closely related sequences were merged using a nearest-neighbor clustering algorithm. V, D and J usage was analyzed in productive unique and total sequences using ImmunoSEQ Analyzer tools and R version 3.6.1. TCRdb mirrors the immuneACCESS table, restricted to in-frame sequences. Some clones are absent from its copies; in checked studies, under half trace to an unresolved V gene, and the reason for the others is unknown. V, J and clone size are those of that table, while D and trimming were read from the DNA. This sample has about 2,300 clones in its table, and 70% to 90% of those were observed once. The top ten clones comprise approximately 8% of the sample.

The sequencing input was CD4+ T cells from blood. The rearrangement combines TRBV7-2 with TRBJ2-7; the D gene is tentatively TRBD1 or TRBD2, each matching 5 bases. The source is a girl aged 10-17 years with POLD1 deficiency. The CDR3 loop reads CASSLSVARDPVYEQYF. The DNA reads as follows: TGTGCCAGCAGCTTGTCGGTAGCACGGGACCCGGTCTACGAGCAGTACTTC.